A single sample gave rise to the 28 T cell receptor beta chains below, sequenced in a study of cytomegalovirus exposure and HLA in healthy donors. PCR employed 60 Vbeta and 13 Jbeta primers. Assay: immunoSEQ multiplex PCR; the TCRdb copy retains only in-frame clones and omits some. This sample yields approximately 200,000 clones, of which about 80% are seen a single time; 3.5% to 5% belongs to the top ten. What was sequenced was PBMCs. These receptors originate from a young woman in good health and CMV-seropositive.

This clone was observed once. CDR3 DNA sequence: TGTGCCAGTAGTTCGGGACTAGAAACAGATACGCAGTATTTT. Its translation is CASSSGLETDTQYF. The rearrangement links TRBV19 to TRBJ2-3; TRBD2 matches 8 bases. The CDR3 is 14 amino acids. With V trimmed by 5 bases and J by 3 bases, 4 bases remained unmatched. The germline gives CDR1 LNHDA, CDR2 SQIVND (reference sequence).

Regarding this clone: The junction does not match germline at one end; this may be a read error. This chain joins TRBV4-1 and TRBJ2-2; tentative D call: TRBD2 (5 bases). CDR1 and CDR2 from the germline V gene are MGHRA and YSYEKL. The CDR3 runs 15 residues. The CDR3, as DNA: TGCGCCAGCAGCTTAGAGGGCGCGAACACCGGGGAGCTGCTTTTT. Encoded protein: CASSLEGANTGELLF.

This sequence joins TRBV5-1 and TRBJ2-7, with 10 bases fitting TRBD2. V dropped 3 bases and J dropped 3; count of bases not matched to a gene: 6. Germline CDR1 and CDR2: SGHRS and YFSETQ. This CDR3 has 15 amino acids. CDR3 sequence reads: CASSSEGTSDYEQYF. CDR3 DNA: TGCGCCAGCAGCTCGGAAGGGACTAGCGACTACGAGCAGTACTTC. The full variable domain, its missing parts supplied by reference TRBV5-1 and TRBJ2-7, is KAGVTQTPRYLIKTRGQQVTLSCSPISGHRSVSWYQQTPGQGLQFLFEYFSETQRNKGNFPGRFSGRQFSNSRSEMNVSTLELGDSALYLCASSSEGTSDYEQYFGPGTRLTVT.

The chain carries TRBV27 and TRBJ2-1, with D maybe TRBD2 (5 bases). V lost 1 base and J 10 bases, leaving 8 bases between the germline ends. Germline CDR1 is MNHEY and CDR2 is SMNVEV (reference sequence). The length of the CDR3 is 12 residues. Here the CDR3 reads CASSLYGNEQFF. As DNA, the CDR3 is TGTGCCAGCAGTTTATACGGGAACGAGCAGTTCTTC.

This chain links TRBV5-1 with TRBJ2-7; D possibly corresponds to TRBD2 (5 bases). Germline V gene lookup returns CDR1 SGHRS and CDR2 YFSETQ. V lost 4 bases and J lost 5, with 10 bases in between. The CDR3 is 12 residues long. CDR3 residues: CASSRRGDEQYF. For the CDR3, the DNA is TGCGCCAGCAGCCGCCGGGGAGACGAGCAGTACTTC.

This sequence joins TRBV5-5 and TRBJ2-7; 8 bases are a match to TRBD2. This CDR3 comprises 16 residues. Losses at the gene ends were 4 bases for V and 9 bases for J; bases not matched to a gene: 18. Per germline, CDR1 SGHKS and CDR2 YYEKEE (reference sequence). The CDR3 loop is CASSRGGGGVRRGQYF. The CDR3, as DNA: TGTGCCAGCAGCCGGGGGGGAGGGGGAGTAAGAAGGGGGCAGTACTTC.

This rearrangement joins TRBV7-7 to TRBJ2-5; tentative D call: TRBD2 (6 bases). Germline values: CDR1 SSHAT, CDR2 FNYEAQ (reference sequence). V shed 5 bases and J shed 6 bases, with 13 bases lying between them. CDR3 length equals 13 residues. The CDR3 here is CASSPGLAKTQYF. For the CDR3, the DNA is TGTGCCAGCAGCCCGGGACTTGCGAAGACCCAGTACTTC.

This clone was observed a handful of times. V is TRBV30 and J is TRBJ2-5; TRBD1 aligns across 7 bases. The CDR3 runs to 15 residues. Germline V gives CDR1 GTSNPN, CDR2 SVGIG (reference sequence). After removal of 4 bases from V and 1 base from J, the junction contained 9 bases not matched to a gene. The CDR3 DNA reads as TGTGCCTGGATCCCCCCCCCAGGGGGCCAAGAGACCCAGTACTTC. This translates into CAWIPPPGGQETQYF. The entire variable domain, with the rest obtained from reference TRBV30 and TRBJ2-5, is as follows: SQTIHQWPATLVQPVGSPLSLECTVEGTSNPNLYWYRQAAGRGLQLLFYSVGIGQISSEVPQNLSASRPQDRQFILSSKKLLLSDSGFYLCAWIPPPGGQETQYFGPGTRLLVL.

This clone occurred a few times. The chain has TRBV19 and TRBJ1-3; a weak D match, TRBD1 (6 bases). V lost 7 bases, J lost 2 bases, and 12 bases lay in between. Germline assignment: CDR1 LNHDA and CDR2 SQIVND (reference sequence). The CDR3 is made up of 14 amino acids. The DNA for the CDR3 is TGTGCCAGTACCTTGGGGGCTGCTGGAAACACCATATATTTT. Its protein is CASTLGAAGNTIYF.

This clone came up once. The V gene is TRBV11-3, the J gene TRBJ1-2; D is ambiguous. The germline gives CDR1 SGHNT, CDR2 YENEEA. This CDR3 has 12 amino acids. V was shortened by 1 base and J by 6 bases, with 6 bases between the two germline ends. CDR3 DNA sequence: TGTGCCAGCAGCTTAGCGGTTGATGGCTACACCTTC. Its translation: CASSLAVDGYTF.

This chain links TRBV7-2 with TRBJ2-5; D perhaps matches TRBD2 (6 bases). The germline V gene encodes CDR1 SGHTA and CDR2 FQGNSA. Trimming left V 1 base short and J 5 bases short, with 11 bases between. The CDR3 has 14 residues. CDR3 amino acids: CASSLVAGWETQYF. In DNA form, the CDR3 reads TGTGCCAGCAGCTTAGTCGCGGGGTGGGAGACCCAGTACTTC.

The table lists this clone with a few counts. V gene TRBV11-3 combines with J gene TRBJ2-5; 7 bases match TRBD2. The germline V gene encodes CDR1 SGHNT and CDR2 YENEEA. The CDR3 runs to 13 residues. Trimming cost V 7 bases and J 3 bases; bases outside gene matches: 5. CDR3 sequence (DNA): TGTGCCAGCACGCCCGGGGGGAAAGAGACCCAGTACTTC. Protein: CASTPGGKETQYF.

The chain joins TRBV4-3 to TRBJ2-7, with 7 nucleotides matching TRBD2. There are 15 residues in the CDR3. Per germline, CDR1 LGHNA and CDR2 YSLEER. Losses at the gene ends were 0 bases for V and 3 bases for J; bases not matched to a gene: 5. CDR3 loop: CASSQDGGVYYEQYF. CDR3 in DNA: TGCGCCAGCAGCCAAGATGGGGGGGTTTACTACGAGCAGTACTTC.

The chain recombines TRBV7-2 with TRBJ2-7; 7 nucleotides align to TRBD1. Unmatched junction bases numbered 3, after V lost 1 base and J lost 3 bases. The length of the CDR3 is 14 residues. The germline V gene encodes CDR1 SGHTA and CDR2 FQGNSA. The CDR3 region has the DNA TGTGCCAGCAGCTTAGTGGCAGGGGGCTACGAGCAGTACTTC. Amino acid sequence: CASSLVAGGYEQYF. The variable domain in full, completed from reference TRBV7-2 and TRBJ2-7, reads GAGVSQSPSNKVTEKGKDVELRCDPISGHTALYWYRQSLGQGLEFLIYFQGNSAPDKSGLPSDRFSAERTGGSVSTLTIQRTQQEDSAVYLCASSLVAGGYEQYFGPGTRLTVT.

This chain links TRBV5-1 with TRBJ2-7, with D possibly being TRBD2 (6 bases). This CDR3 is built from 16 residues. The germline V and J ends were trimmed by 4 bases and 0 bases, with 17 bases remaining between them. Per germline, CDR1 SGHRS and CDR2 YFSETQ. The CDR3 region has the DNA TGCGCCAGCAGCCCGCATCCCGGGACTGGCTCCTACGAGCAGTACTTC. Amino acid sequence: CASSPHPGTGSYEQYF.

The CDR3, as DNA: TGTGCCAGCAGCTTCGACAGGGACGAGCAGTACTTC. Its protein is CASSFDRDEQYF. V gene TRBV11-2 combines with J gene TRBJ2-7, with 7 bases fitting TRBD1. Germline assignment: CDR1 SGHAT and CDR2 FQNNGV. Trimming at V came to 3 bases and at J to 5 bases, leaving 1 base not matched to a gene. The CDR3 has 12 residues.

This clone has a handful of counts. Here the CDR3 DNA reads TGTGCCAGCAGCCAGACGGGGGAAAAACTGTTTTTT. Translating gives CASSQTGEKLFF. The V and J genes are TRBV4-2 and TRBJ1-4; D gene uncertain. The CDR3 runs to 12 residues. V was cut by 3 bases and J by 8 bases, with 7 bases left in between. Germline V gene sequence: CDR1 LGHNA, CDR2 YNFKEQ.

CDR3 DNA: TGTGCCAGCAGCCCAACCGGGACAGGGGTCGAATATAACTATGGCTACACCTTC. Its protein is CASSPTGTGVEYNYGYTF. The genes are TRBV5-4 and TRBJ1-2, with 10 bases aligning to TRBD1. The CDR3 is 18 amino acids. In germline, CDR1 is SGHNT, CDR2 YYREEE (reference sequence). Trimming removed 4 bases from V and 1 base from J; junction bases left unmatched: 13.

The J gene is TRBJ2-3, the V gene TRBV7-2, with D perhaps matching TRBD2 (5 bases). V was shortened by 4 bases and J by 6 bases, with 14 bases between the two germline ends. The CDR3 consists of 14 residues. Germline CDR1 and CDR2: SGHTA and FQGNSA. The CDR3 bases are TGTGCCAGCAGCTCCGGCGGACTCCCGGATACGCAGTATTTT. Translating it yields CASSSGGLPDTQYF.

The chain links TRBV5-1 to TRBJ2-1; D is possibly TRBD2 (5 bases). Germline V gene sequence: CDR1 SGHRS, CDR2 YFSETQ. Trimming cost V 1 base and J 8 bases, with 10 bases left between them. CDR3 length: 13 amino acids. The CDR3 nucleotides read TGCGCCAGCAGCTTGCGGAGGAGCTATGAGCAGTTCTTC. Translation gives CASSLRRSYEQFF.

This chain connects TRBV5-1 to TRBJ2-1; 8 bases agree with TRBD2. The CDR3 totals 17 residues. V lost 4 bases, J lost 3 bases, and 12 bases stayed unmatched. Per germline, CDR1 SGHRS and CDR2 YFSETQ. The CDR3 sequence: CASSPGATSGFYNEQFF. For the CDR3, the DNA is TGCGCCAGCAGCCCGGGTGCCACTAGCGGCTTCTACAATGAGCAGTTCTTC.

The chain employs TRBV7-2 and TRBJ1-4; 7 bases agree with TRBD1. Germline loops: CDR1 SGHTA, CDR2 FQGNSA. The V segment lost 5 bases and the J segment 2 bases; nucleotides outside the gene matches: 8. CDR3 size: 16 residues. CDR3 residues: CASSHPGQATNEKLFF. For the CDR3, the DNA is TGTGCCAGCAGCCACCCTGGACAGGCGACTAATGAAAAACTGTTTTTT.

The rearrangement uses TRBV7-2 and TRBJ2-7; TRBD1 is a possible D gene (6 bases). This CDR3 spans 13 amino acids. Trimming left V 5 bases short and J 4 bases short, with 12 bases between. The germline V gene encodes CDR1 SGHTA and CDR2 FQGNSA. The CDR3 region is CASSPPGAYEQYF. The DNA for the CDR3 is TGTGCCAGCAGCCCTCCAGGGGCGTACGAGCAGTACTTC.

The V gene is TRBV28, the J gene TRBJ2-1; 7 nucleotides agree with TRBD2. V was clipped by 9 bases and J by 7 bases; unmatched bases: 18. Looked up from germline, CDR1 is MDHEN and CDR2 is SYDVKM. CDR3 size: 16 residues. The DNA for the CDR3 is TGTGCCAGTAATAACCGGGACTACCTAAGGGGTAATGAGCAGTTCTTC. Protein: CASNNRDYLRGNEQFF.

This sequence joins TRBV6-1 and TRBJ1-1; TRBD1 matches at 7 bases. Trimming removed 2 bases from V and 3 bases from J; junction bases left unmatched: 3. The CDR3 runs 14 residues. The V gene's germline CDR1 is MNHNS and CDR2 SASEGT. CDR3 nucleotides: TGTGCCAGCAGTGAACAGGGGGAGGACACTGAAGCTTTCTTT. This codes for CASSEQGEDTEAFF.

The V gene is TRBV27, the J gene TRBJ2-1; TRBD2 matches 9 bases. Germline trimming cut 6 bases from V and 2 bases from J; bases unmatched to any gene: 14. The CDR3 is made up of 18 amino acids. Germline V gene sequence: CDR1 MNHEY, CDR2 SMNVEV (reference sequence). The CDR3 DNA is TGTGCCAGCAGCTACAGCGTAGCGGGAGAAATCACCTACAATGAGCAGTTCTTC. Amino acids: CASSYSVAGEITYNEQFF.

The chain carries TRBV7-6 and TRBJ2-5; 10 nucleotides align to TRBD2. The CDR3 is 15 amino acids. In germline, CDR1 is SGHVS, CDR2 FNYEAQ. V lost 5 bases, J lost 2 bases, and 5 bases stayed unmatched. The CDR3 loop is CASSPQRGGQETQYF. The CDR3 DNA reads TGTGCCAGCAGCCCCCAGCGGGGGGGACAAGAGACCCAGTACTTC. Full variable domain (missing parts from reference TRBV7-6 and TRBJ2-5): GAGVSQSPRYKVTKRGQDVALRCDPISGHVSLYWYRQALGQGPEFLTYFNYEAQQDKSGLPNDRFSAERPEGSISTLTIQRTEQRDSAMYRCASSPQRGGQETQYFGPGTRLLVL.

The chain joins TRBV7-9 to TRBJ1-5; no definite D call. The CDR3 consists of 12 residues. V was cut by 4 bases and J by 7 bases, with 8 bases left in between. From germline, CDR1 is SEHNR and CDR2 FQNEAQ (reference sequence). The CDR3 spells CASSSRGQPQHF. The DNA of the CDR3 is TGTGCCAGCAGCTCACGAGGCCAGCCCCAGCATTTT.